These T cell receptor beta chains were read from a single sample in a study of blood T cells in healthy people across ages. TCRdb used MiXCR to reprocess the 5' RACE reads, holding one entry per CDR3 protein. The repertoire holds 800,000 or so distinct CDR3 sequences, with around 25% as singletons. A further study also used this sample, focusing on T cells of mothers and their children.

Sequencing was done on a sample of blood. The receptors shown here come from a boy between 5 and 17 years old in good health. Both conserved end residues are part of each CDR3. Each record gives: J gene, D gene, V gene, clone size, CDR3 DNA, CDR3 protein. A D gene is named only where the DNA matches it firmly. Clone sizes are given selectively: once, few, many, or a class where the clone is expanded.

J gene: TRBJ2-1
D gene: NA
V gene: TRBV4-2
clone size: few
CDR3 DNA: TGTGCCAGCAGCCATACCCTGCTGGGCTCCCCTTGGGATGAGCAGTTCTTC
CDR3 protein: CASSHTLLGSPWDEQFF

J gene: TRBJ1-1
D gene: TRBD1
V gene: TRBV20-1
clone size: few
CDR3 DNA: TGCAGTGCTAGAGACCCTGGTGACAGGGGCCTTTTGAAGACTGAAGCTTTCTTT
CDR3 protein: CSARDPGDRGLLKTEAFF

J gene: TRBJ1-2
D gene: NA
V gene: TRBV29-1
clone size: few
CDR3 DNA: TGCAGCGCCCCTCAGGGGAGCGATGGCTACACCTTC
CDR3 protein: CSAPQGSDGYTF

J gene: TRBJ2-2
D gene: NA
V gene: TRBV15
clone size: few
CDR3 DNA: TGTGCCACCAGCAGAGATTTAGGCGGGGCCACCGGGGAGCTGTTTTTT
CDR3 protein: CATSRDLGGATGELFF

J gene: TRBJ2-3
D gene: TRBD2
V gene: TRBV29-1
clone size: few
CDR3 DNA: TGCAGCTACGCCCCCGGGACTAGCGGCACAGATACGCAGTATTTT
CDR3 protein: CSYAPGTSGTDTQYF

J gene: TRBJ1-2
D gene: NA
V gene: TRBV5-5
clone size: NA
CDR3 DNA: TGTGCCAGCAGCTTGGTATTCCAGCCGTCATATGGCTACACCTTC
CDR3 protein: CASSLVFQPSYGYTF

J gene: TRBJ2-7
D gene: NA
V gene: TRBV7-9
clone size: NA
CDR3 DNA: TGTGCCAGCAGCACACAAGACGCCGGGTCCTACGAGCAGTACTTC
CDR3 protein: CASSTQDAGSYEQYF

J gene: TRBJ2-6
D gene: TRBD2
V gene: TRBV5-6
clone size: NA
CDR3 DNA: TGTGCCAGCAGCTTTGCGGGGGGCGCTGGGGCCAACGTCCTGACTTTC
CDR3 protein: CASSFAGGAGANVLTF

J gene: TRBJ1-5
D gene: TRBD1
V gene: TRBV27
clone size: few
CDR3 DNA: TGTGCCAGCAGTGCCACAGGGGATGCAAGCAATCAGCCCCAGCATTTT
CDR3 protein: CASSATGDASNQPQHF

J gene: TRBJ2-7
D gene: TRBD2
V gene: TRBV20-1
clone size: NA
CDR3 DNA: TGCAGTGCCCCGAGCGGGAGCTACGAGCAGTACTTC
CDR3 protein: CSAPSGSYEQYF

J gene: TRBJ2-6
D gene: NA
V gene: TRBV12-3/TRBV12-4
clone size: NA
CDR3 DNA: TGTGCCAGCAGTCCTGCGGGTTCTGGGGCCAACGTCCTGACTTTC
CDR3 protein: CASSPAGSGANVLTF

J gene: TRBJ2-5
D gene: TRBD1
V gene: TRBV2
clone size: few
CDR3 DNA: TGTGCCAGCAGCTACAGGGGCAACCAAGAGACCCAGTACTTC
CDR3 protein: CASSYRGNQETQYF

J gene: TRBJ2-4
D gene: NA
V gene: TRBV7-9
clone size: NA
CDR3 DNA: TGTGCCAGCAGCTCCGACTTTGGGGCGGTCATTCAGTACTTC
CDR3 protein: CASSSDFGAVIQYF

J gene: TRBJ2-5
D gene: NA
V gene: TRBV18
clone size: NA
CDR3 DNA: TGTGCCAGCTCACCACGCGACCCAGAATCCTACCAAGAGACCCAGTACTTC
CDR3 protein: CASSPRDPESYQETQYF

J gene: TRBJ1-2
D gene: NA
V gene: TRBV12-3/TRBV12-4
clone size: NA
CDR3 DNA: TGTGCCAGCAGTTTTGACAGAGGGAACTATGGCTACACCTTC
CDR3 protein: CASSFDRGNYGYTF

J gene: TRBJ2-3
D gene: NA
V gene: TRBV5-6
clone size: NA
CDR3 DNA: TGTGCCAGCAGCTTGATCGGGGCAGGGCGCACAGATACGCAGTATTTT
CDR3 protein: CASSLIGAGRTDTQYF

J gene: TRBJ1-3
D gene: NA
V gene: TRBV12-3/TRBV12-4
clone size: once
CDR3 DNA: TGTGCCAGCACCATTTCGGTGGCCCACCCAGAAAACACCATATATTTT
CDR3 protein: CASTISVAHPENTIYF

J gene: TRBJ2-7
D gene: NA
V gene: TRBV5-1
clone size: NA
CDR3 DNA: TGCGCCAGCAGCTTGGAGGGCAGGGGCCGTGCCCCATCCTACGAGCAGTACTTC
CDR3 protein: CASSLEGRGRAPSYEQYF

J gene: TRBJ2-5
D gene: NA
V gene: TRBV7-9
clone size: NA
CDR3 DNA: TGTGCCAGCAGCTCCCGGCCCCGGCTGGAGACCCAGTACTTC
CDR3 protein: CASSSRPRLETQYF

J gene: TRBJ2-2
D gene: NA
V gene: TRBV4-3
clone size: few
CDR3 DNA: TGCGCCAGCAGCCGCCTCCCTAGTGGCGGGGAGCTGTTTTTT
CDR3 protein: CASSRLPSGGELFF

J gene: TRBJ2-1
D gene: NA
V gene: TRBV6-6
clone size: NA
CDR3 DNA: TGTGCCAGCAGTCCTGGGGGGACCCATGAGCAGTTCTTC
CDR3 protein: CASSPGGTHEQFF

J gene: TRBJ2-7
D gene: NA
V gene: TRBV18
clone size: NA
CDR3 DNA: TGTGCCAGCTCACCAAGGGTGGAGTCCTACGAGCAGTACTTC
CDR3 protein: CASSPRVESYEQYF

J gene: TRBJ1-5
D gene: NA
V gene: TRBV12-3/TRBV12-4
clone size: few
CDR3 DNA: TGTGCCAGTACAATACAGGGAGTAGGTCAGCCCCAGCATTTT
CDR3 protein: CASTIQGVGQPQHF

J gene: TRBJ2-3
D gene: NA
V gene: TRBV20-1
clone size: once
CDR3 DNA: TGCAGTGCTGGAGACCGCACAGATACGCAGTATTTT
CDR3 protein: CSAGDRTDTQYF

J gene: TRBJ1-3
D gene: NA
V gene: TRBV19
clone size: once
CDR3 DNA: TGTGCCAGTAGTATAGGCGGAGGGGCTGGAAACACCATATATTTT
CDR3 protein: CASSIGGGAGNTIYF

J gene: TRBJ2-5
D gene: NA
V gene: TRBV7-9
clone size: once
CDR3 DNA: TGTGCCAGCCTGGATGTAGGGTTTGGAGAGACCCAGTACTTC
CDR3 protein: CASLDVGFGETQYF

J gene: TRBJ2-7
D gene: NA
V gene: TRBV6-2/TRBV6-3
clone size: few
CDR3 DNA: TGTGCCAGCAGGACTCGGTGCGGGGACCTCATTGTTTGCGAGCAGTACTTC
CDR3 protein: CASRTRCGDLIVCEQYF

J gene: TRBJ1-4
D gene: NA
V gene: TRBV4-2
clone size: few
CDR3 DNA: TGTGCCAGCAGCCCGGTCCCCGGGAGTAATGAAAAACTGTTTTTT
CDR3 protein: CASSPVPGSNEKLFF

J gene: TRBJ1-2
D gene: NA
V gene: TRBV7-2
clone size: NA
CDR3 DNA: TGTGCCAGCAGCGATGCCGGGCCTACGCCCCACTATGGCTACACCTTC
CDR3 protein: CASSDAGPTPHYGYTF

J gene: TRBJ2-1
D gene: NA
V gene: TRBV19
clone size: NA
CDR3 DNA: TGTGCCAGTAGTATAGGTGTTCGCGGCAATGAGCAGTTCTTC
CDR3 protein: CASSIGVRGNEQFF

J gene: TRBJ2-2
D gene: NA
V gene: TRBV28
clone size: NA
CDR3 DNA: TGTGCCAGCAGTCTGCCAGGGGTACCGAACACCGGGGAGCTGTTTTTT
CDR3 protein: CASSLPGVPNTGELFF

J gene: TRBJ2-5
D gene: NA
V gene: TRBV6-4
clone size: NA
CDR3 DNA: TGTGCCAGCACCTTTTTAAGGGATCTCCAAGAGACCCAGTACTTC
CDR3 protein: CASTFLRDLQETQYF

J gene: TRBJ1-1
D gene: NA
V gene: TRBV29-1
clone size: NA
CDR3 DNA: TGCAGCGTTGTTGCAATGAACACTGAAGCTTTCTTT
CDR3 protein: CSVVAMNTEAFF

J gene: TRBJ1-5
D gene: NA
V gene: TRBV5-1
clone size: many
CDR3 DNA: TGTGCCAGCAGCTTAGAGGGAAGCAATCAGCCCCAGCATTTT
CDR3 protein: CASSLEGSNQPQHF

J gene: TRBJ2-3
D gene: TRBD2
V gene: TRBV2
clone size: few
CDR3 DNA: TGTGCCAGCTCTCCCGGGACTAGCGGATCATCGGATACGCAGTATTTT
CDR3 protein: CASSPGTSGSSDTQYF

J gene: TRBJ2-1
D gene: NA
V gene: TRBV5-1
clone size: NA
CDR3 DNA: TGCGCCAGCAGCTTTCTGATCCAGAGCTCCTACAATGAGCAGTTCTTC
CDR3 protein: CASSFLIQSSYNEQFF

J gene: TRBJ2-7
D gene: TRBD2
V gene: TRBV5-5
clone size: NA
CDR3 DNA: TGTGCCAGCAGCTCGCTGAGCGGGAGAGGTTCCTACGAGCAGTACTTC
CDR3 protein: CASSSLSGRGSYEQYF

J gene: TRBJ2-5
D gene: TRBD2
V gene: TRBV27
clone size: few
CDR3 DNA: TGTGCCAGCAGTTTGTTGGGTAGCGGGTCCCAAGAGACCCAGTACTTC
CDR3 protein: CASSLLGSGSQETQYF

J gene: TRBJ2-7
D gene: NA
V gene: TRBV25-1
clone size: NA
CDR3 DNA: TGTGCCAGCAGTGAATCGTCTAGCCTGGGGTACGAGCAGTACTTC
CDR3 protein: CASSESSSLGYEQYF

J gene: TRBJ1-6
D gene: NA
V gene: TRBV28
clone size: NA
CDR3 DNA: TGTGCCAGCAGCGGACTCCGGGGGATAAGTAATTCACCCCTCCACTTT
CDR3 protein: CASSGLRGISNSPLHF

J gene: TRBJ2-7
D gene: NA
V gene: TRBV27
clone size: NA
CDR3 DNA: TGTGCCAGCAGTTTATTGGGCCCCTACGACGAGCAGTACTTC
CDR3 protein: CASSLLGPYDEQYF

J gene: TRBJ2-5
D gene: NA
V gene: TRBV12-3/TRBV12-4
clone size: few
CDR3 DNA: TGTGCCAACAGCAGCAATGAGCGGTTCTTC
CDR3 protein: CANSSNERFF

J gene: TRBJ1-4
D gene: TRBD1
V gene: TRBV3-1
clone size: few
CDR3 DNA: TGTGCCAGCAGCCAACTCCGGACAGGGGGGGAAAAACTGTTTTTT
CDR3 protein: CASSQLRTGGEKLFF

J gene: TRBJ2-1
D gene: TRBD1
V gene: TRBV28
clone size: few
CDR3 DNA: TGTGCCAGCAGTTCCGGACAGGGAGCGTCCTTC
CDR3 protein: CASSSGQGASF

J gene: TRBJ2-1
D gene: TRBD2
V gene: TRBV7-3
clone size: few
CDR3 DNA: TGTGCCAGCAGCTCAGCGGGAGGGCCTCCCCATGAGCAGTTCTTC
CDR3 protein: CASSSAGGPPHEQFF

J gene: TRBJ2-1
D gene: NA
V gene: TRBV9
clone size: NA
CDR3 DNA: TGTGCCAGCAGCGTAGCTGTCGGGGAGGGACACGGCAATGAGCAGTTCTTC
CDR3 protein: CASSVAVGEGHGNEQFF

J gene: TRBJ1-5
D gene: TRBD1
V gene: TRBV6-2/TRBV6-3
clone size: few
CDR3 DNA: TGTGCCAGCAGTTACGACAGGGGCGACAATCAGCCCCAGCATTTT
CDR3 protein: CASSYDRGDNQPQHF

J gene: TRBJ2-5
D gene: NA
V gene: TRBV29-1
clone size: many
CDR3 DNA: TGCAGCGTTGAGTTAAGTGGGACCCAGTACTTC
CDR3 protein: CSVELSGTQYF

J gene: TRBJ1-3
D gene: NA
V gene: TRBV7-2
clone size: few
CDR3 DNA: TGTGCCAGCAGCTTAGAGAGGGGTTCTGGAAACACCATATATTTT
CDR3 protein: CASSLERGSGNTIYF

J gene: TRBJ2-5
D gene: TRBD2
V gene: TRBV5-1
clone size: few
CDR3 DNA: TGCGCCAGCAGCCCAAAAACGGGACTAGCGGGAGACTACCAAGAGACCCAGTACTTC
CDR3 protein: CASSPKTGLAGDYQETQYF

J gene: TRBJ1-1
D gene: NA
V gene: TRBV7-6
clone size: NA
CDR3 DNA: TGTGCCAGCAGCCCACGTGCGAACATAATGAACACTGAAGCTTTCTTT
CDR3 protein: CASSPRANIMNTEAFF